These T cell receptor beta chains were read from a single sample in a study. Libraries were prepared by immunoSEQ multiplex PCR; TCRdb keeps only in-frame clonotypes and omits some of them. In the table there are under 90,000 clones, just over 90% of which are singletons. Sequencing was done on a sample of PBMCs. The receptors stem from a man aged 35 to 55 with rheumatoid arthritis. Both conserved end residues are part of each CDR3. Fields, in order: CDR3 DNA, CDR3 protein, V gene, D gene, J gene, clone size. The D gene is left open where the match is weak. Rows may omit the clone size; those that give it use once, few, many or a size class.

CDR3nt: TGTGCCAGCAGTTACTCGACCAGGAACACTGAAGCTTTCTTT
CDR3aa: CASSYSTRNTEAFF
v_gene: TRBV6-5
d_gene: .
j_gene: TRBJ1-1
abundance: .

CDR3nt: TGTGCCACCGGGAACCCCCTTGGAAACACCATATATTTT
CDR3aa: CATGNPLGNTIYF
v_gene: TRBV28
d_gene: .
j_gene: TRBJ1-3
abundance: .

CDR3nt: TGTGCCAGCTCACCGGAGGGGGTTGAGCAGTTCTTC
CDR3aa: CASSPEGVEQFF
v_gene: TRBV18
d_gene: .
j_gene: TRBJ2-1
abundance: once

CDR3nt: TGTGCCAGCAGTTACTCGACGAGTCCCTCTGGAAACACCATATATTTT
CDR3aa: CASSYSTSPSGNTIYF
v_gene: TRBV6-5
d_gene: .
j_gene: TRBJ1-3
abundance: .

CDR3nt: TGTGCCAGCAGTGAATTGATCGGCGGGGAGACCCAGTACTTC
CDR3aa: CASSELIGGETQYF
v_gene: TRBV25-1
d_gene: .
j_gene: TRBJ2-5
abundance: .

CDR3nt: TGTGCCATCAAATCGGGCGGGGGGGAGAACACTGAAGCTTTCTTT
CDR3aa: CAIKSGGGENTEAFF
v_gene: TRBV10-3
d_gene: .
j_gene: TRBJ1-1
abundance: .

CDR3nt: TGTGCCAGCAGCCCCTCACCCGTGCGGACGAGCTCCTACAATGAGCAGTTCTTC
CDR3aa: CASSPSPVRTSSYNEQFF
v_gene: TRBV7-3
d_gene: .
j_gene: TRBJ2-1
abundance: .

CDR3nt: TGCGCCAGCAGCCTGGAGTTGAGCGGTCACTATACGCAGTATTTT
CDR3aa: CASSLELSGHYTQYF
v_gene: TRBV4-3
d_gene: .
j_gene: TRBJ2-3
abundance: .

CDR3nt: TGCGCCAGCAGCTTTCAGGGTTCCGAGCAGTACTTC
CDR3aa: CASSFQGSEQYF
v_gene: TRBV5-1
d_gene: .
j_gene: TRBJ2-7
abundance: .

CDR3nt: TGCGCCAGCAGCTTAAACCGGGCCTCTACCGGGGAGCTGTTTTTT
CDR3aa: CASSLNRASTGELFF
v_gene: TRBV5-1
d_gene: .
j_gene: TRBJ2-2
abundance: .

CDR3nt: TGCGCCAGCATCGGACAAGGGAACACTGAAGCTTTCTTT
CDR3aa: CASIGQGNTEAFF
v_gene: TRBV4-1
d_gene: .
j_gene: TRBJ1-1
abundance: .

CDR3nt: TGTGCCAGTAGTTACTACAATGAGCAGTTCTTC
CDR3aa: CASSYYNEQFF
v_gene: TRBV19
d_gene: .
j_gene: TRBJ2-1
abundance: .

CDR3nt: TGTGCCAGCAGCGTAGCCTTGGCTTTGAGCTCACCCCTCCACTTT
CDR3aa: CASSVALALSSPLHF
v_gene: TRBV7-2
d_gene: .
j_gene: TRBJ1-6
abundance: once

CDR3nt: TGTGCCAGCCTCCCCCCCGGAGAGAACACTGAAGCTTTCTTT
CDR3aa: CASLPPGENTEAFF
v_gene: TRBV28
d_gene: .
j_gene: TRBJ1-1
abundance: .

CDR3nt: TGCGCCAGCAGCCAGCTACACCAGAACACTGAAGCTTTCTTT
CDR3aa: CASSQLHQNTEAFF
v_gene: TRBV4-1
d_gene: .
j_gene: TRBJ1-1
abundance: .

CDR3nt: TGTGCCAGCAGCTTAAGGGGTAACACTGAAGCTTTCTTT
CDR3aa: CASSLRGNTEAFF
v_gene: TRBV7-9
d_gene: .
j_gene: TRBJ1-1
abundance: .

CDR3nt: TGTGCCAGTAGCCAGAAGGCCAGTAGCAATCAGCCCCAGCATTTT
CDR3aa: CASSQKASSNQPQHF
v_gene: TRBV19
d_gene: .
j_gene: TRBJ1-5
abundance: .